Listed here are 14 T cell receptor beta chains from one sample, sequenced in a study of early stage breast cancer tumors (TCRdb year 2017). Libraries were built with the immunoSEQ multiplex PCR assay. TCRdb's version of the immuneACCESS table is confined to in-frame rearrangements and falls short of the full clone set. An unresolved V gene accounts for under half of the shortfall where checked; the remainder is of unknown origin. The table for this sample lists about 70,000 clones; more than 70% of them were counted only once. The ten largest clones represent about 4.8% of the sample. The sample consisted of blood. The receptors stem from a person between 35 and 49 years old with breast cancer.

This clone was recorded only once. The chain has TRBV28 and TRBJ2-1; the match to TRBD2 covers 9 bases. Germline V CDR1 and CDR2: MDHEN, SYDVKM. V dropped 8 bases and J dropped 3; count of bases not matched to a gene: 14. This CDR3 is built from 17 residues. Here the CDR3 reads CASPPPARLAVYNEQFF. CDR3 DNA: TGTGCCAGCCCTCCTCCTGCTCGACTAGCGGTCTACAATGAGCAGTTCTTC.

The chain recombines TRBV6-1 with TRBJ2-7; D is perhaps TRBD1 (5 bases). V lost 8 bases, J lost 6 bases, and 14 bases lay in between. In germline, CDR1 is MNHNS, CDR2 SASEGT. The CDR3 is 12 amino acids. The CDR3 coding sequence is TGTGCCAGCTCCCTGCAGGGCGCCGAGCAGTACTTC. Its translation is CASSLQGAEQYF.

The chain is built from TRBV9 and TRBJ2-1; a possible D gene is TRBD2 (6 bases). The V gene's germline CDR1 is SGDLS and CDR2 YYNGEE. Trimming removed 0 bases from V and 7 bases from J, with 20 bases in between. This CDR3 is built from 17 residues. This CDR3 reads CASSVDGMGGRTNEQFF. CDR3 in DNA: TGTGCCAGCAGCGTAGACGGTATGGGTGGGAGGACTAATGAGCAGTTCTTC.

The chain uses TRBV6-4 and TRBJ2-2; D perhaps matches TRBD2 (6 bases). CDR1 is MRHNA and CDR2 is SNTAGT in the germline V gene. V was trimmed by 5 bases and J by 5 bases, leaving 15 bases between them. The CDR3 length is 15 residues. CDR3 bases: TGTGCCAGCAGTAGGGTAGCGGAGCGGACCGGGGAGCTGTTTTTT. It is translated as CASSRVAERTGELFF.

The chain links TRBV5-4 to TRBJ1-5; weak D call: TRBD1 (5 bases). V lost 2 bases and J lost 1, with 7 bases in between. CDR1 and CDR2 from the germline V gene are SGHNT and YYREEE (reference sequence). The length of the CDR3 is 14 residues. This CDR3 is CASSFEGSNQPQHF. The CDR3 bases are TGTGCCAGCAGCTTTGAGGGGAGCAATCAGCCCCAGCATTTT. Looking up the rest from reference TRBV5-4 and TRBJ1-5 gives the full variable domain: ETGVTQSPTHLIKTRGQQVTLRCSSQSGHNTVSWYQQALGQGPQFIFQYYREEENGRGNFPPRFSGLQFPNYSSELNVNALELDDSALYLCASSFEGSNQPQHFGDGTRLSIL.

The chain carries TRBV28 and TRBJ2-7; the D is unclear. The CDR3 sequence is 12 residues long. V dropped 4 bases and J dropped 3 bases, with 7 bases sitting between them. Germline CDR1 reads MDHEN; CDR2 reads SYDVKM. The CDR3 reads CASSSGSYEQYF. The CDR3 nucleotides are TGTGCCAGCAGTTCCGGTAGCTACGAGCAGTACTTC. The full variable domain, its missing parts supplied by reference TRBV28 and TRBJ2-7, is DVKVTQSSRYLVKRTGEKVFLECVQDMDHENMFWYRQDPGLGLRLIYFSYDVKMKEKGDIPEGYSVSREKKERFSLILESASTNQTSMYLCASSSGSYEQYFGPGTRLTVT.

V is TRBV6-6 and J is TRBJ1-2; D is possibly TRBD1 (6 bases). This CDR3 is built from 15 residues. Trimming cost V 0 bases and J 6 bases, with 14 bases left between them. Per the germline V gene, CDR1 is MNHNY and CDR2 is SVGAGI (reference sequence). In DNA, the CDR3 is TGTGCCAGCAGTTACTCGGTGCCAGGGGACGATGGCTACACCTTC. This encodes CASSYSVPGDDGYTF.

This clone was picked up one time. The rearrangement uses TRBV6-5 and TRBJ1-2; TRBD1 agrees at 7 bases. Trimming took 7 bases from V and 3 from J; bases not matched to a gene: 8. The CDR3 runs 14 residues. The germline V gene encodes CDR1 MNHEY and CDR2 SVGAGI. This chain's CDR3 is CASKIRQGDYGYTF. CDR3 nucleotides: TGTGCCAGCAAGATCAGACAGGGCGACTATGGCTACACCTTC.

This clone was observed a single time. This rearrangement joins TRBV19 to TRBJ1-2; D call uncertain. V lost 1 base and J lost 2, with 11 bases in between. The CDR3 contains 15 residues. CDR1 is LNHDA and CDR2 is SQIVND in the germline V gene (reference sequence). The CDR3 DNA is TGTGCCAGTAGTATAGGTCGGCAGTCAAACTATGGCTACACCTTC. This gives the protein CASSIGRQSNYGYTF.

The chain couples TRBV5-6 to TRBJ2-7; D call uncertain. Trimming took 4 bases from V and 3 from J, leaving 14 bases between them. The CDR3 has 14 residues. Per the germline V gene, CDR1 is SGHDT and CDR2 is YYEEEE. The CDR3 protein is CASSPRDNYYEQYF. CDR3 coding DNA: TGTGCCAGCAGCCCCCGTGACAACTACTACGAGCAGTACTTC.

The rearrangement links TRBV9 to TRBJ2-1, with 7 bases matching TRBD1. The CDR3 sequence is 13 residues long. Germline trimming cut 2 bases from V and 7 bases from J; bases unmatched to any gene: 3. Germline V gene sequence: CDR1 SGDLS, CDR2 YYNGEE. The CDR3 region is CASSVAGGNEQFF. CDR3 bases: TGTGCCAGCAGCGTGGCAGGGGGTAATGAGCAGTTCTTC.

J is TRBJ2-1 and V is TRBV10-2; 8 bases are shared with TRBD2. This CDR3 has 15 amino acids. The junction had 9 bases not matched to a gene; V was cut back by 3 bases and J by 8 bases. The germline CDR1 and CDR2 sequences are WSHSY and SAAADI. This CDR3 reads CASSDASGSSDEQFF. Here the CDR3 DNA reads TGCGCCAGCAGTGATGCAAGCGGGAGCTCTGATGAGCAGTTCTTC.

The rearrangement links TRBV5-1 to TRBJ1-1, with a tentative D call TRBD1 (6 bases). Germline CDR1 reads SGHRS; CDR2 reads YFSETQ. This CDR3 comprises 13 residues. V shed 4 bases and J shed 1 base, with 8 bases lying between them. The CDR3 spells CASSRGQNTEAFF. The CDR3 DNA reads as TGCGCCAGCAGCCGGGGACAGAACACTGAAGCTTTCTTT.

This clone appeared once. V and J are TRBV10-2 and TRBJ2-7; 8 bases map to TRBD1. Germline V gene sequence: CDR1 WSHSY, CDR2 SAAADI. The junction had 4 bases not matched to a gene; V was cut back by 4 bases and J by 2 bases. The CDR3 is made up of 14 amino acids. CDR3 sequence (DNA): TGCGCCAGCAGTGCGGGACAGGCGACCTACGAGCAGTACTTC. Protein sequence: CASSAGQATYEQYF.